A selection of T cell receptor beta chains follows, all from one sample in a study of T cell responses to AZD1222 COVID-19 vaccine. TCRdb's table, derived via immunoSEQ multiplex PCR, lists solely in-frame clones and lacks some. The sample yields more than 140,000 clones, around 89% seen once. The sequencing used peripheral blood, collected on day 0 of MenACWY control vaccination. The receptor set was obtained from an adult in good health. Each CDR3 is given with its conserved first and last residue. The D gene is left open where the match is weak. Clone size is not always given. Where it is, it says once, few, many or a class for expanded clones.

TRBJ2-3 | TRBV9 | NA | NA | TGTGCCAGCAGCGGCAGGATCGACACAGATACGCAGTATTTT | CASSGRIDTDTQYF
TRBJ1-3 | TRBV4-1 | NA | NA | TGCGCCAGCAGTTCTCAGGGATCCGGCACCATATATTTT | CASSSQGSGTIYF
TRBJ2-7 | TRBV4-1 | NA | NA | TGCGCCAGCAGCCAAGATGTCCAGGACCCCTACGAGCAGTACTTC | CASSQDVQDPYEQYF
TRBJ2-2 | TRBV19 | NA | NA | TGTGCCAGATGGGAAAGGGGAGCGACGAACACCGGGGAGCTGTTTTTT | CARWERGATNTGELFF
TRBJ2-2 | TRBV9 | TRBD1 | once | TGTGCCAGCAGCGTAGACTCGACAGGGCAGAGCACCGGGGAGCTGTTTTTT | CASSVDSTGQSTGELFF
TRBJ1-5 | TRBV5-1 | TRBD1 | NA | TGCGCCAGCAGTCTCGGGGACAGGGATAGCAATCAGCCCCAGCATTTT | CASSLGDRDSNQPQHF
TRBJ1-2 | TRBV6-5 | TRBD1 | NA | TGTGCCAGCACTGGGACAGGGAGCCTCTATGGCTACACCTTC | CASTGTGSLYGYTF
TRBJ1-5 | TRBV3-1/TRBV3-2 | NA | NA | TGTGCCAGCAGCCAAGCCGGGGGAAACGGCAATCAGCCCCAGCATTTT | CASSQAGGNGNQPQHF
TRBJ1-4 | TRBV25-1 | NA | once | TGTGCCAGCAGTGAGGTGGGATCTAATGAAAAACTGTTTTTT | CASSEVGSNEKLFF
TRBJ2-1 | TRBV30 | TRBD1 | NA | TGTGCCTGGCGCAAGACAGGGAGCTCCTACAATGAGCAGTTCTTC | CAWRKTGSSYNEQFF
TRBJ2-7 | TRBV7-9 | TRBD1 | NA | TGTGCCAGCAGCTTAGAACAGGGGTACGACGAGCAGTACTTC | CASSLEQGYDEQYF
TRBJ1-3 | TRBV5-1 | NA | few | TGCGCCAGCAGCTTTTTGGGGGAAGTAAGAAACACCATATATTTT | CASSFLGEVRNTIYF
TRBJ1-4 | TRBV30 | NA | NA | TGTGCCTGGAGTCCCGGGGGCACTAATGAAAAACTGTTTTTT | CAWSPGGTNEKLFF
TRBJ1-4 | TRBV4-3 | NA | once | TGCGCCAGCTCCAAAGACAGGCCCTATAATGAAAAACTGTTTTTT | CASSKDRPYNEKLFF
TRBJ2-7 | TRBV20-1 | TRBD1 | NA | TGCAGTGCTCACAGGGGGCGTGAGCAGTACTTC | CSAHRGREQYF
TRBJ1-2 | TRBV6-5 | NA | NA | TGTGCCAGCAGTAAACAAACGGGAAGCTATGGCTACACCTTC | CASSKQTGSYGYTF
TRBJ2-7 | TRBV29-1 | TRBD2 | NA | TGCAGCGCCGGACTAGCGGATCGCGAGCAGTACTTC | CSAGLADREQYF
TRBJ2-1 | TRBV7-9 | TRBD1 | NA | TGTGCCAGCAGCTTCACACAGGGGGGTGAGCAGTTCTTC | CASSFTQGGEQFF
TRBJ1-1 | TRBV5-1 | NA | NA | TGCGCCAGCAGCCCCGGCAGGGGCCCGATGGTGAACACTGAAGCTTTCTTT | CASSPGRGPMVNTEAFF
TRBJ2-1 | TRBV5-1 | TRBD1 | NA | TGCGCCAGCAGCCTACAGGGGGCGCGGAATGAGCAGTTCTTC | CASSLQGARNEQFF
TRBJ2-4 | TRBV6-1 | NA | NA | TGTGCCAGCAGTGAAGGGACATTTGCCCTAGCCAAAAACATTCAGTACTTC | CASSEGTFALAKNIQYF
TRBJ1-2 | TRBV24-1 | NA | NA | TGTGCCACCAGTCAGTTTTCTGGAGGCTACACCTTC | CATSQFSGGYTF
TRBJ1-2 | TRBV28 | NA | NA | TGTGCCAGCAGTTCCACGACCAGGGGCTATGGCTACACCTTC | CASSSTTRGYGYTF
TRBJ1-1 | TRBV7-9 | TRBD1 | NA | TGTGCCAGCAGTCGTAGGGACAGGGGAGCGACTGAAGCTTTCTTT | CASSRRDRGATEAFF
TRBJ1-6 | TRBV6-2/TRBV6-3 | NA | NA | TGTGCCAGCAGTTTCCGATTTGCGCCCCTCCACTTT | CASSFRFAPLHF
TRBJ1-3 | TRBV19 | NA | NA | TGTGCCAGTAGACTCGGATTTGGCCCCTCTGGAAACACCATATATTTT | CASRLGFGPSGNTIYF
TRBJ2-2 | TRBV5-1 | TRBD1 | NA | TGCGCCAGCAGCCTACAGGGGGCGAACACCGGGGAGCTGTTTTTT | CASSLQGANTGELFF
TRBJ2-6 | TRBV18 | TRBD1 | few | TGTGCCAGCTCACCCCGGACAGGCAACTCTGGGGCCAACGTCCTGACTTTC | CASSPRTGNSGANVLTF
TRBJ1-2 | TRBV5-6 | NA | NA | TGTGCCAGCAGCTTTTCGGGACATGGCTACACCTTC | CASSFSGHGYTF
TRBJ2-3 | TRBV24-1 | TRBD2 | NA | TGTGCCACCAGTGACCCGGGGGGGGGTAGCACAGATACGCAGTATTTT | CATSDPGGGSTDTQYF
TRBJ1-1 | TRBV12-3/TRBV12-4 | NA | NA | TGTGCCAGCAGTCCCCTCTACGGTGAAGCTTTCTTT | CASSPLYGEAFF
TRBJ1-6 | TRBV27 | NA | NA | TGTGCCAGCAGTATCGACAGGTCCTCACCCCTCCACTTT | CASSIDRSSPLHF
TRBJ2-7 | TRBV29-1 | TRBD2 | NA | TGCAGCGTTGCCACTAGCGGGAGGAACAGCGAGCAGTACTTC | CSVATSGRNSEQYF
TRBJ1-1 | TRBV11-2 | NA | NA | TGTGCCAGCAGCTTAGCCCCCGGGGGCCGGACTGAAGCTTTCTTT | CASSLAPGGRTEAFF
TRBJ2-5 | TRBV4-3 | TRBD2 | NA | TGCGCCAGCAGCCAAGACCCGACTAGCGGGGGGACCCAGTACTTC | CASSQDPTSGGTQYF
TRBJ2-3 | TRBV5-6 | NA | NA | TGTGCCAGCAGCTTGGCCGTGACTGTAGATACGCAGTATTTT | CASSLAVTVDTQYF
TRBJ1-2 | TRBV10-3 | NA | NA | TGTGCCATCAGTGAATCCCTCTATGGCTACACCTTC | CAISESLYGYTF
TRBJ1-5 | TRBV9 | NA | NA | TGTGCCAGCAGCGTAGATGGGGCAGGAGGACGGCCCCAGCATTTT | CASSVDGAGGRPQHF
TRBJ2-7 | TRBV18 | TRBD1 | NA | TGTGCCAGCTCACCACCCGGGACAGGGTCACCCTACGAGCAGTACTTC | CASSPPGTGSPYEQYF
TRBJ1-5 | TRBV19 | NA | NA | TGTGCCAGGAGACGGAATAGCAATCAGCCCCAGCATTTT | CARRRNSNQPQHF